These 2 T cell receptor beta chains originate from one sample sequenced in a study of long-term antiretroviral therapy in people with HIV. Version v3.0 of the immunoSEQ assay ran at survey level. The repertoire was sequenced with immunoSEQ multiplex PCR; TCRdb's copy has only in-frame clones and lacks some. The sample has about 16,000 clones; around 75% are singletons. This specimen consisted of unsorted PBMCs, obtained 1.5 years before starting antiretroviral therapy. The receptors derive from a woman aged 45-59 years with HIV.

In its sample, this clone was seen a few times. Other nucleotide sequences from this sample produce the same CDR3. The gene calls are TRBV11-2 and TRBJ1-2; 10 bases fit TRBD1. Germline V gene sequence: CDR1 SGHAT, CDR2 FQNNGV. The J segment lost 6 bases and the V segment lost 6 bases, leaving 7 bases of the junction unmatched. The CDR3 consists of 14 residues. This chain's CDR3 is CASRPDRGRDGYTF. CDR3 coding DNA: TGTGCCAGCAGACCCGACAGGGGGCGAGATGGCTACACCTTC.

This clone was seen a single time. The chain employs TRBV30 and TRBJ2-1, with 15 bases that match TRBD2. The CDR3 length is 17 residues. Trimming took 7 bases from V and 1 from J; bases not matched to a gene: 8. CDR1 and CDR2 (germline): GTSNPN, SVGIG (reference sequence). The CDR3 DNA reads as TGTGCCTTTACTACAGGACTAGCGGGGGGGTCCTACAATGAGCAGTTCTTC. It encodes CAFTTGLAGGSYNEQFF.